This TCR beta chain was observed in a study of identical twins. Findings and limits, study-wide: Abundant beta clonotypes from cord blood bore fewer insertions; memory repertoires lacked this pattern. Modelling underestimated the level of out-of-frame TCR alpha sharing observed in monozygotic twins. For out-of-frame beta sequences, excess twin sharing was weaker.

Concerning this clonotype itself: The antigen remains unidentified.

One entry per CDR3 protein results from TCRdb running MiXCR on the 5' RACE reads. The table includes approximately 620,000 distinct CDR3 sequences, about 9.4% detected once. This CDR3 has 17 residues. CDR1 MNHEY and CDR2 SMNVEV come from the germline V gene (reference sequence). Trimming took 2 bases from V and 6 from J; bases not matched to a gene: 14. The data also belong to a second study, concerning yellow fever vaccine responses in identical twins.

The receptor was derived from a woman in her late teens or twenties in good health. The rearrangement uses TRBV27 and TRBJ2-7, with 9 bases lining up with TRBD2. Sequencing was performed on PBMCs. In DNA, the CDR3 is TGTGCCAGCAGTTTAAACTCTCCCGGGACTAGCCTGTCCGAGCAGTACTTC. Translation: CASSLNSPGTSLSEQYF.